Sequencing of this T cell receptor beta chain was carried out in a study of identical twins. Broader study findings: Excess sharing between twins was weaker in beta out-of-frame sequences.

Concerning this clonotype itself: The antigen remains unidentified.

A single record per CDR3 protein comes from TCRdb applying MiXCR to the 5' RACE reads. This table has 700,000 to 950,000 distinct CDR3 sequences, about 12% appearing once. V was trimmed by 6 bases and J by 4 bases, leaving 16 bases between them. Germline V gene sequence: CDR1 SGHRS, CDR2 YFSETQ. The CDR3 is 15 residues long. This sample also appeared in a second study, on yellow fever vaccine responses in identical twins.

What was sequenced was PBMCs. This clonotype was obtained from a woman between 18 and 29 years old in good health. J is TRBJ2-2 and V is TRBV5-1; D gene ambiguous. The CDR3: CASTPSSGFTGELFF. As DNA, the CDR3 is TGCGCCAGCACCCCGTCCTCAGGATTCACCGGGGAGCTGTTTTTT. Variable domain in full (rest from reference TRBV5-1 and TRBJ2-2): KAGVTQTPRYLIKTRGQQVTLSCSPISGHRSVSWYQQTPGQGLQFLFEYFSETQRNKGNFPGRFSGRQFSNSRSEMNVSTLELGDSALYLCASTPSSGFTGELFFGEGSRLTVL.